One sample yielded the 5 T cell receptor beta chains listed below, sequenced in a study of Graves' ophthalmopathy and Graves' hyperthyroidism. Amplification from RNA transcripts yielded the TCR beta CDR3 regions. Investigators did first-round RT-PCR with HTBI primers, then second-round multiplex PCR. TCRdb passed the multiplex PCR reads through MiXCR, listing each CDR3 protein once. The data hold a few hundred thousand distinct CDR3 sequences, with 15% to 20% observed a single time. Material for sequencing was peripheral blood. The receptor set was obtained from an adult man with Graves' ophthalmopathy.

This clonotype was seen many times. The chain carries TRBV6-5 and TRBJ1-1, with D maybe TRBD1 (5 bases). V was pared by 0 bases and J by 5 bases, with 13 bases between. Looked up from germline, CDR1 is MNHEY and CDR2 is SVGAGI. The CDR3 length is 15 residues. CDR3 loop: CASSYSGGGGTEAFF. For the CDR3, the DNA is TGTGCCAGCAGTTACTCCGGCGGGGGAGGGACTGAAGCTTTCTTT.

In its sample, this clonotype was seen many times. V and J are TRBV6-2 or TRBV6-3 and TRBJ2-2; D remains unclear. This CDR3 is 15 amino acids long. Germline V lookup: CDR1 MNHEY, CDR2 SVGEGT. V was trimmed by 0 bases and J by 6 bases, leaving 11 bases between them. The CDR3 here is CASSYSGPEAGELFF. For the CDR3, the DNA is TGTGCCAGCAGTTACTCAGGCCCAGAGGCCGGGGAGCTGTTTTTT.

This clonotype was picked up many times. J is TRBJ2-2 and V is TRBV24-1; D perhaps matches TRBD2 (6 bases). The germline CDR1 and CDR2 sequences are KGHDR and SFDVKD. Trimming removed 3 bases at V and 0 bases at J, with 7 bases between. The CDR3 spans 15 residues. CDR3 region: CATSDPGANTGELFF. Here the CDR3 DNA reads TGTGCCACCAGTGATCCGGGAGCGAACACCGGGGAGCTGTTTTTT.

This clonotype has at least ten counts. CDR3 region: CASSRISDKNIQYF. The CDR3 coding sequence is TGTGCCAGTAGCCGGATCTCGGACAAAAACATTCAGTACTTC. The chain links TRBV19 to TRBJ2-4; D ambiguous. This CDR3 has 14 amino acids. Per germline, CDR1 LNHDA and CDR2 SQIVND (reference sequence). Trimming shortened V by 6 bases and J by 3 bases, and 12 bases separated the two germline ends.

This clonotype has a count of ten or more. The CDR3 spells CSVTQDRAYEQYF. In nucleotides, the CDR3 is TGCAGCGTTACGCAGGACAGGGCCTACGAGCAGTACTTC. V gene TRBV29-1 combines with J gene TRBJ2-7, with 8 bases lining up with TRBD1. Germline-derived CDR1 and CDR2 are SQVTM and ANQGSEA. With V trimmed by 5 bases and J by 2 bases, 5 bases remained unmatched. The CDR3 consists of 13 residues.